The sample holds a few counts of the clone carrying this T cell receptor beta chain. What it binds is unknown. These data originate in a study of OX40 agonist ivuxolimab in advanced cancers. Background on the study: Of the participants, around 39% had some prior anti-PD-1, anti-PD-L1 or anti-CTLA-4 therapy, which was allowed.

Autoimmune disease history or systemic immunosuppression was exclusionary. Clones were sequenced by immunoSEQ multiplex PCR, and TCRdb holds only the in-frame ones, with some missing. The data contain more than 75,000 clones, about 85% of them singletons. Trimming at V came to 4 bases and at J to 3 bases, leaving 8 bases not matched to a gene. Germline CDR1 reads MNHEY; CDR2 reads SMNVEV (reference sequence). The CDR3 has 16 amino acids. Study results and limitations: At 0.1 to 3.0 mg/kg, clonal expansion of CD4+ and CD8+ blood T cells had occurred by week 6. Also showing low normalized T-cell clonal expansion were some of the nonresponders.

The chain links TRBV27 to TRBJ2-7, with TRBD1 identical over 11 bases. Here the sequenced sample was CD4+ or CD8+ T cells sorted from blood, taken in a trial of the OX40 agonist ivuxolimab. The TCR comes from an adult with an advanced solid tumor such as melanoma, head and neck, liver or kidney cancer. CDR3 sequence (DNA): TGTGCCAGCAGTTCCGCCTGGACAGGGGGCAGCTACGAGCAGTACTTC. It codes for CASSSAWTGGSYEQYF.